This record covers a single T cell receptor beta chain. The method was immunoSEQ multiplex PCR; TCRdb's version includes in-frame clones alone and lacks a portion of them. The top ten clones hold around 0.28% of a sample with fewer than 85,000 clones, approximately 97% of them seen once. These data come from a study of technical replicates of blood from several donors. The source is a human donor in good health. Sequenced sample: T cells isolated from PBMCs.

CDR3 coding DNA: TGCAGCGTTGAACTCGAGCGGCTAGACAATGAGCAGTTCTTC. Protein product: CSVELERLDNEQFF. The chain has TRBV29-1 and TRBJ2-1; maybe TRBD2 (5 bases). Germline values: CDR1 SQVTM, CDR2 ANQGSEA. This CDR3 is built from 14 residues. V was pared by 2 bases and J by 5 bases, with 13 bases between.